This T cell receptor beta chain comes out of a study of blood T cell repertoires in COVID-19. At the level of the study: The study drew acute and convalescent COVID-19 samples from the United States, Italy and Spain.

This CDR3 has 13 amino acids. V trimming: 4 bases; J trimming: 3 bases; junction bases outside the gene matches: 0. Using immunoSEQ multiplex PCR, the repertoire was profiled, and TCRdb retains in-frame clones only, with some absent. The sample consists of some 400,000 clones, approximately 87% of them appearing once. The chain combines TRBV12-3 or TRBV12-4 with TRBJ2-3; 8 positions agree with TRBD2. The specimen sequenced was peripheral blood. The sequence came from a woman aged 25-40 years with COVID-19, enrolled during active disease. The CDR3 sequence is CASSSSGTDTQYF. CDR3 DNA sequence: TGTGCCAGCAGTTCTAGCGGGACAGATACGCAGTATTTT.